This entry concerns a single T cell receptor (beta chain). The target antigen is unknown. Since no conserved phenylalanine or tryptophan closes the CDR3, a read error is the likely cause. The entry originates in a study of shared clonotypes between healthy human individuals. Study-wide findings and caveats: Sharing across several donors was seen in roughly 5.2% of naive CD4 clonotypes.

The CDR3 length is 16 residues. The V gene end was trimmed by 2 bases and the J gene end by 8 bases; junction bases not matched to a gene: 12. Germline CDR1 and CDR2: MNHEY and SVGAGI. Every donor, a Caucasian adult, lived in Nashville, Tennessee. Assay used: immunoSEQ multiplex PCR; TCRdb lists only in-frame clones, some missing. The repertoire includes approximately 2.4 million clones, 90% to 96% of them detected once, and less than 0.15% sits in the top ten. The sequencing sample was made of naive CD4+ T cells sorted from blood. Subset meaning: CD45RA+ positively selected. This rearrangement joins TRBV6-5 to TRBJ1-2; 9 positions match TRBD1. The source is a man younger than 35 in good health. The CDR3 here is CASSYRSDRGGYGYTI. DNA of the CDR3: TGTGCCAGCAGTTACCGCAGCGACAGGGGGGGGTACGGCTACACCATC.